Following are 23 T cell receptor beta chains from one sample sequenced in a study of blood T cell repertoires in COVID-19. Assay: immunoSEQ multiplex PCR; the TCRdb copy retains only in-frame clones and omits some. The sample lists tens of thousands of clones, 80% to 90% occurring once. The sequencing sample was made of peripheral blood. These receptors all stem from a man aged 55 to 70 with acute or convalescent COVID-19.

The chain is built from TRBV2 and TRBJ2-5; TRBD1 is a possible D gene (6 bases). Germline CDR1 is SNHLY and CDR2 is FYNNEI. The CDR3 covers 14 residues. V was shortened by 6 bases and J by 5 bases, with 16 bases between the two germline ends. Here the CDR3 reads CASRDSGQWETQYF. Here the CDR3 DNA reads TGTGCCAGCAGGGACTCTGGACAGTGGGAGACCCAGTACTTC.

The J gene is TRBJ1-6, the V gene TRBV7-9, with 8 bases matching TRBD1. The CDR3 is 18 residues long. CDR1 SEHNR and CDR2 FQNEAQ come from the germline V gene (reference sequence). V dropped 1 base and J dropped 7; count of bases not matched to a gene: 12. The CDR3 nucleotides read TGTGCCAGCAGCTTAGGAACCTCGACAGGGGCGATCAATTCACCCCTCCACTTT. This encodes CASSLGTSTGAINSPLHF. The complete variable domain, with remaining parts taken from reference TRBV7-9 and TRBJ1-6, reads DTGVSQNPRHKITKRGQNVTFRCDPISEHNRLYWYRQTLGQGPEFLTYFQNEAQLEKSRLLSDRFSAERPKGSFSTLEIQRTEQGDSAMYLCASSLGTSTGAINSPLHFGNGTRLTVT.

The chain combines TRBV5-6 with TRBJ1-5; 7 nucleotides match TRBD1. V was pared by 4 bases and J by 5 bases, with 12 bases of the junction left unmatched. The germline CDR1 and CDR2 sequences are SGHDT and YYEEEE. CDR3 length equals 16 residues. The DNA for the CDR3 is TGTGCCAGCAGCCGTTACCGGGACAGAGAAGATCAGCCCCAGCATTTT. It codes for CASSRYRDREDQPQHF.

This clone showed up just once. The chain couples TRBV5-8 to TRBJ2-4, with D maybe TRBD1 (5 bases). Germline CDR1 is SGHTS and CDR2 is YDEGEE. This CDR3 is 18 amino acids long. The V and J ends lost 0 bases and 0 bases respectively, with 16 bases between them. CDR3 loop: CASSLEAGFGVAKNIQYF. Written as DNA, the CDR3 is TGTGCCAGCAGCTTGGAGGCAGGGTTTGGTGTAGCCAAAAACATTCAGTACTTC.

This clone was seen only once. The chain couples TRBV6-2 or TRBV6-3 to TRBJ2-1, with 11 bases identical to TRBD2. The V gene's germline CDR1 is MNHEY and CDR2 SVGEGT. The trim removed 4 bases at V and 4 bases at J, leaving 6 bases unmatched. This CDR3 comprises 16 residues. The CDR3 DNA reads TGTGCCAGCAGTTCCAGACTAGCGGGGCGTTACAATGAGCAGTTCTTC. It is translated as CASSSRLAGRYNEQFF.

This clone occurred a few times. The genes are TRBV2 and TRBJ1-5; possibly TRBD1 for D (5 bases). CDR1 and CDR2 (germline): SNHLY, FYNNEI. Between the trimmed V and J ends, which lost 2 bases and 0 bases, there was a span of 14 bases. CDR3 size: 17 residues. The CDR3 region has the DNA TGTGCCAGCAGTGAACTTACAGGACCTTATAGCAATCAGCCCCAGCATTTT. Translated, it gives CASSELTGPYSNQPQHF.

V gene TRBV18 combines with J gene TRBJ1-2; 7 bases map to TRBD1. J gave up 4 bases and V 6 bases, and 8 bases lay outside the gene matches. CDR1 is KGHSH, CDR2 LQKENI, per germline. The CDR3 covers 14 residues. The DNA of the CDR3 is TGTGCCAGCTCCGGGACAGACTCTGGCTATGGCTACACCTTC. This gives the protein CASSGTDSGYGYTF. Full variable domain (rest looked up from reference TRBV18 and TRBJ1-2): NAGVMQNPRHLVRRRGQEARLRCSPMKGHSHVYWYRQLPEEGLKFMVYLQKENIIDESGMPKERFSAEFPKEGPSILRIQQVVRGDSAAYFCASSGTDSGYGYTFGSGTRLTVV.

The gene calls are TRBV4-1 and TRBJ1-2; D may be TRBD1 (5 bases). Germline CDR1 is MGHRA and CDR2 is YSYEKL. V lost 1 base to trimming and J lost 3 bases, with 12 bases between them. The CDR3 runs 15 residues. This CDR3 is CASSQAAGKDYGYTF. The CDR3 DNA sequence: TGCGCCAGCAGCCAAGCCGCAGGGAAGGACTATGGCTACACCTTC.

The V and J genes are TRBV19 and TRBJ2-5, with 9 bases fitting TRBD2. The V segment lost 7 bases and the J segment 2 bases; nucleotides outside the gene matches: 8. The CDR3 is made up of 15 amino acids. Germline-derived CDR1 and CDR2 are LNHDA and SQIVND (reference sequence). The DNA for the CDR3 is TGTGCCAGTACCTCGCGGGGGGGACTACAAGAGACCCAGTACTTC. This codes for CASTSRGGLQETQYF.

The V gene is TRBV7-8, the J gene TRBJ2-1; TRBD2 might be the D (6 bases). Trimming removed 5 bases at V and 9 bases at J, with 17 bases between. CDR3 length equals 14 residues. Germline V gene sequence: CDR1 SGHVS, CDR2 FQNEAQ. The CDR3 protein is CASSPLGGNTEQFF. The CDR3 DNA is TGTGCCAGCAGCCCCCTCGGAGGGAACACTGAGCAGTTCTTC.

The V call is TRBV5-1, the J call TRBJ2-2, with D possibly being TRBD1 (5 bases). V was pared by 7 bases and J by 5 bases, with 15 bases between. In germline, CDR1 is SGHRS, CDR2 YFSETQ. The CDR3 covers 14 residues. As DNA, the CDR3 is TGCGCCAGCCTATCGACAGCCACAACCGGGGAGCTGTTTTTT. It codes for CASLSTATTGELFF.

The genes are TRBV5-1 and TRBJ2-5; D is undetermined. Trimming took 0 bases from V and 0 from J, leaving 9 bases between them. This CDR3 spans 15 amino acids. Germline CDR1 SGHRS, CDR2 YFSETQ. CDR3 DNA: TGCGCCAGCAGCTTGGGTGACCGGGACCAAGAGACCCAGTACTTC. Encoded protein: CASSLGDRDQETQYF.

This CDR3 reads CASSQLVATNSPLHF. The CDR3, as DNA: TGTGCCAGCAGCCAATTGGTAGCTACTAATTCACCCCTCCACTTT. The chain couples TRBV3-1 (or the pseudogene TRBV3-2) to TRBJ1-6; D is unresolved. V lost 2 bases and J lost 6, with 11 bases in between. Germline lookup yields CDR1 LGHDT and CDR2 YNNKEL (reference sequence). The CDR3 contains 15 residues.

The genes are TRBV19 and TRBJ1-2; the match to TRBD1 covers 7 bases. The V and J ends lost 7 bases and 4 bases, in that order; junction bases with no gene match: 9. Per germline, CDR1 LNHDA and CDR2 SQIVND (reference sequence). The length of the CDR3 is 14 residues. The CDR3: CASIDRDSGYGYTF. DNA of the CDR3: TGTGCCAGTATCGACCGGGACAGCGGCTATGGCTACACCTTC.

This clone has just one count. CDR3: CASSLTLRAETQYF. Written as DNA, the CDR3 is TGTGCCAGCAGCTTAACTCTACGTGCGGAGACCCAGTACTTC. This sequence joins TRBV7-2 and TRBJ2-5, with D unresolved. CDR1 is SGHTA and CDR2 is FQGNSA in the germline V gene. CDR3 size: 14 residues. The V end lost 2 bases, the J end lost 5 bases, and 12 bases lay between the germline ends.

The gene calls are TRBV5-6 and TRBJ2-7; 7 bases line up with TRBD1. The CDR3 runs to 17 residues. V dropped 0 bases and J dropped 6; count of bases not matched to a gene: 15. The germline V gene encodes CDR1 SGHDT and CDR2 YYEEEE. In DNA form, the CDR3 reads TGTGCCAGCAGCTTGGGAGGGGGCTTCGCGGAAATCTTCGAGCAGTACTTC. Protein sequence: CASSLGGGFAEIFEQYF. The full variable domain, in which reference TRBV5-6 and TRBJ2-7 provide the parts outside the CDR3, is DAGVTQSPTHLIKTRGQQVTLRCSPKSGHDTVSWYQQALGQGPQFIFQYYEEEERQRGNFPDRFSGHQFPNYSSELNVNALLLGDSALYLCASSLGGGFAEIFEQYFGPGTRLTVT.

A single count supports this clone. CDR3 protein: CASSLVQGANTEAFF. CDR3 DNA: TGCGCCAGCAGCTTGGTTCAGGGGGCTAACACTGAAGCTTTCTTT. The chain joins TRBV5-1 to TRBJ1-1; TRBD1 matches 8 bases. CDR1 and CDR2 (germline): SGHRS, YFSETQ. Trimming took 0 bases from V and 2 from J; bases not matched to a gene: 3. The CDR3 spans 15 residues. Full variable domain (outside the CDR3, taken from reference TRBV5-1 and TRBJ1-1): KAGVTQTPRYLIKTRGQQVTLSCSPISGHRSVSWYQQTPGQGLQFLFEYFSETQRNKGNFPGRFSGRQFSNSRSEMNVSTLELGDSALYLCASSLVQGANTEAFFGQGTRLTVV.

The chain employs TRBV2 and TRBJ2-7; 14 bases align to TRBD2. The CDR3 has 15 residues. J lost 4 bases, V lost 7 bases, and 6 bases had no gene match. Germline values: CDR1 SNHLY, CDR2 FYNNEI. CDR3 sequence: CASNRLAGGRYEQYV. As DNA, the CDR3 is TGTGCCAGCAACAGACTAGCGGGGGGGCGGTACGAGCAGTACGTC.

This sequence joins TRBV7-9 and TRBJ2-2; 9 bases align to TRBD1. J gave up 4 bases and V 5 bases, and 5 bases lay outside the gene matches. Looked up from germline, CDR1 is SEHNR and CDR2 is FQNEAQ (reference sequence). This CDR3 has 15 amino acids. In nucleotides, the CDR3 is TGTGCCAGCAGCGCCGGGACAGGGACCACCGGGGAGCTGTTTTTT. This gives the protein CASSAGTGTTGELFF.

This rearrangement joins TRBV5-4 to TRBJ2-1; 9 bases agree with TRBD2. Unmatched junction bases numbered 8, after V lost 0 bases and J lost 4 bases. This CDR3 comprises 17 residues. Germline-derived CDR1 and CDR2 are SGHNT and YYREEE (reference sequence). CDR3 protein: CASSLEGSGGLYNEQFF. The CDR3 coding sequence is TGTGCCAGCAGCTTGGAAGGTAGCGGGGGCCTATACAATGAGCAGTTCTTC.

CDR3 residues: CASSQDKGQSGSYEQYF. For the CDR3, the DNA is TGTGCCAGCAGCCAAGATAAGGGACAGTCCGGCTCCTACGAGCAGTACTTC. J is TRBJ2-7 and V is TRBV3-1 (or the pseudogene TRBV3-2); 7 bases are a match to TRBD1. From germline, CDR1 is LGHDT and CDR2 YNNKEL (reference sequence). The CDR3 covers 17 residues. V lost 0 bases and J lost 0; bases outside the gene matches: 8.

This rearrangement joins TRBV6-5 to TRBJ2-5, with 9 bases matching TRBD1. The V and J ends lost 6 bases and 1 base, in that order; junction bases with no gene match: 3. Germline lookup yields CDR1 MNHEY and CDR2 SVGAGI. The CDR3 sequence is 14 residues long. The chain's CDR3 is CASRKDRGQETQYF. The CDR3 region has the DNA TGTGCCAGCAGAAAGGACAGGGGCCAAGAGACCCAGTACTTC.

The chain is built from TRBV5-1 and TRBJ2-3; 9 nucleotides match TRBD2. Germline loops: CDR1 SGHRS, CDR2 YFSETQ. Unmatched junction bases numbered 8, after V lost 4 bases and J lost 2 bases. The CDR3 covers 16 residues. In DNA, the CDR3 is TGCGCCAGCAGCCACGGGACTAGCCTACCCACAGATACGCAGTATTTT. It specifies CASSHGTSLPTDTQYF.